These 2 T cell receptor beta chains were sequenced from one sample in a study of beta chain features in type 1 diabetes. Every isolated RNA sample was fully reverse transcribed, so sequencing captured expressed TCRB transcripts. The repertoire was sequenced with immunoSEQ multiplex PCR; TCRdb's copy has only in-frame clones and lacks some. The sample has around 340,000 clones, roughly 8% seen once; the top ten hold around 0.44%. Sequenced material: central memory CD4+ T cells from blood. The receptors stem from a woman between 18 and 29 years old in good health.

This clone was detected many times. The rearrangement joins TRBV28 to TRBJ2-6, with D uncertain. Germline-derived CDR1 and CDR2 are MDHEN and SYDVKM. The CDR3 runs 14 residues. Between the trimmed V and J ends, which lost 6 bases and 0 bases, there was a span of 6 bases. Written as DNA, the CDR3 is TGTGCCAGCAGCATGATCTCTGGGGCCAACGTCCTGACTTTC. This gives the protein CASSMISGANVLTF.

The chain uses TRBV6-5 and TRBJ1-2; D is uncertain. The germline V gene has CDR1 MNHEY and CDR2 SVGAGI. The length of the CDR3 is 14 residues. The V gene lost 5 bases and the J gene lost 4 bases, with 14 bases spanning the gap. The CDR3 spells CASSRRASAYGYTF. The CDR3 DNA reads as TGTGCCAGCAGTAGGAGGGCTTCCGCCTATGGCTACACCTTC.